This TCR beta chain was sequenced during a study of T cell repertoires in ileal Crohn's disease. The CDR3 covers 13 residues. The ends were cut back, 3 bases at V and 4 bases at J, with 7 bases in the middle. Germline CDR1 and CDR2: MNHNS and SASEGT. Findings and caveats of the study: All patients with clonality above 26.8% had endoscopic recurrence.

Sequenced by immunoSEQ multiplex PCR; TCRdb stores in-frame clones only, minus some. The sample shows 9,000 to 9,500 clones, roughly 80% of them seen only once. This clone came up a few times. Its cognate antigen is unknown. Time point defined: neoterminal ileum biopsy at postoperative endoscopy, about 6 months after surgery. V usage is TRBV6-1 and J usage is TRBJ1-5; D is unresolved. Input material: ileal tissue. The clonotype originates from an adult with Crohn's disease. The CDR3 DNA follows: TGTGCCAGCAGTGACAGGCGAAATCAGCCCCAGCATTTT. Its protein product is CASSDRRNQPQHF.